This passage covers 26 T cell receptor beta chains from one sample sequenced in a study of T cells in narcolepsy. Measured with immunoSEQ multiplex PCR; TCRdb has only the in-frame clones, and not every one. The table lists 20,000 to 25,000 clones, about 83% of them singletons. Sequencing input: CD45RA- memory CD4+ T cells from PBMCs. Receptors originate from a human donor with narcolepsy.

The chain couples TRBV4-1 to TRBJ2-1; tentatively, D is TRBD1 (5 bases). Germline assignment: CDR1 MGHRA and CDR2 YSYEKL. V was clipped by 3 bases and J by 7 bases, with 19 bases between them. The CDR3 sequence is 16 residues long. The CDR3 sequence is CASSHVDRAMRNEQFF. For the CDR3, the DNA is TGCGCCAGCAGCCATGTAGACAGAGCCATGAGGAATGAGCAGTTCTTC.

This clone was observed a handful of times. CDR3 sequence (DNA): TGTGCCAGCAGCCCCCACGTACCCTACGAGCAGTACTTC. It translates to CASSPHVPYEQYF. The chain carries TRBV7-2 and TRBJ2-7; D ambiguous. The V gene's germline CDR1 is SGHTA and CDR2 FQGNSA. Trimming shortened V by 5 bases and J by 2 bases, and 10 bases separated the two germline ends. The CDR3 is 13 amino acids.

The chain combines TRBV5-1 with TRBJ2-7; 7 nucleotides match TRBD1. Looked up from germline, CDR1 is SGHRS and CDR2 is YFSETQ. This CDR3 has 15 amino acids. Trimming took 1 base from V and 3 from J; bases not matched to a gene: 7. The CDR3 loop is CASSLNPDRSYEQYF. DNA for the CDR3: TGCGCCAGCAGCTTGAATCCGGACAGGAGCTACGAGCAGTACTTC.

Of note for this clone: A junction boundary mismatches the germline segment, possibly from a read error. The V and J genes are TRBV4-1 and TRBJ1-2; no clear D. CDR1 MGHRA and CDR2 YSYEKL come from the germline V gene. This CDR3 region has 15 residues. CDR3 region: CASSQFTGEEYGYTF. Written as DNA, the CDR3 is TGTGCCAGCAGCCAATTCACCGGGGAGGAGTATGGCTACACCTTC.

The CDR3 here is CASSLVGTSGSRHEQYF. The CDR3 region has the DNA TGTGCCAGCAGCTTAGTTGGGACTAGCGGGAGCCGCCACGAGCAGTACTTC. V gene TRBV7-2 combines with J gene TRBJ2-7, with TRBD2 matching over 14 bases. The junction had 7 bases not matched to a gene; V was cut back by 1 base and J by 5 bases. The CDR3 is 17 amino acids. Looked up from germline, CDR1 is SGHTA and CDR2 is FQGNSA.

This chain links TRBV11-2 with TRBJ2-3, with D perhaps TRBD2 (5 bases). Trimming took 5 bases from V and 5 from J, leaving 14 bases between them. The CDR3 loop spans 14 amino acids. CDR1 is SGHAT, CDR2 FQNNGV, per germline. CDR3 amino acids: CASSLRVAGDTQYF. The CDR3 nucleotides read TGTGCCAGCAGCCTGAGGGTTGCCGGAGATACGCAGTATTTT.

V and J are TRBV5-1 and TRBJ1-2; D might be TRBD1 (5 bases). The CDR3 contains 14 residues. CDR1 is SGHRS, CDR2 YFSETQ, per germline. With 7 bases removed from V and 6 bases from J, the gap between germline ends came to 19 bases. This CDR3 is CASANRLNRDGYTF. For the CDR3, the DNA is TGCGCCAGCGCGAACAGGTTAAATCGGGATGGCTACACCTTC.

This sequence joins TRBV27 and TRBJ2-2, with 8 nucleotides matching TRBD2. V trimming: 6 bases; J trimming: 5 bases; junction bases outside the gene matches: 8. Germline V gene sequence: CDR1 MNHEY, CDR2 SMNVEV (reference sequence). This CDR3 has 15 residues. In DNA form, the CDR3 reads TGTGCCAGCAGAGGGGGGACGGGAGGGACCGGGGAGCTGTTTTTT. This sequence encodes CASRGGTGGTGELFF.

V usage is TRBV6-1 and J usage is TRBJ1-3, with 12 positions matching TRBD1. From germline, CDR1 is MNHNS and CDR2 SASEGT. The CDR3 loop spans 16 amino acids. V was clipped by 0 bases and J by 4 bases; unmatched bases: 1. The CDR3 protein is CASSEAGTGGGNTIYF. The CDR3, as DNA: TGTGCCAGCAGTGAAGCAGGGACAGGGGGCGGAAACACCATATATTTT.

This chain links TRBV7-9 with TRBJ2-7; D possibly uses TRBD1 or TRBD2 (5 bases each). The CDR3 is 17 amino acids. The germline V and J ends were trimmed by 1 base and 4 bases, with 20 bases remaining between them. CDR1 is SEHNR and CDR2 is FQNEAQ in the germline V gene (reference sequence). CDR3: CASSLGHSGTDAYEQYF. As DNA, the CDR3 is TGTGCCAGCAGCTTAGGCCACTCCGGGACGGATGCTTACGAGCAGTACTTC.

This chain joins TRBV19 and TRBJ2-1; D is unresolved. The CDR3 loop spans 18 amino acids. CDR1 LNHDA and CDR2 SQIVND come from the germline V gene (reference sequence). V was trimmed by 5 bases and J by 0 bases, leaving 20 bases between them. This chain's CDR3 is CASSVLFGATSSYNEQFF. The DNA of the CDR3 is TGTGCCAGTAGTGTCCTGTTTGGCGCAACAAGCTCCTACAATGAGCAGTTCTTC.

This rearrangement joins TRBV14 to TRBJ1-3; TRBD1 matches 7 bases. V trimming: 3 bases; J trimming: 3 bases; junction bases outside the gene matches: 8. CDR3 length: 16 amino acids. Per the germline V gene, CDR1 is SGHDN and CDR2 is FVKESK. The CDR3 is CASSQLDRVFGNTIYF. As DNA, the CDR3 is TGTGCCAGCAGCCAGCTAGACAGGGTTTTTGGAAACACCATATATTTT. Drawing the rest from reference TRBV14 and TRBJ1-3, the complete variable domain is EAGVTQFPSHSVIEKGQTVTLRCDPISGHDNLYWYRRVMGKEIKFLLHFVKESKQDESGMPNNRFLAERTGGTYSTLKVQPAELEDSGVYFCASSQLDRVFGNTIYFGEGSWLTVV.

The chain has TRBV6-6 and TRBJ2-7, with D maybe TRBD2 (6 bases). CDR1 is MNHNY and CDR2 is SVGAGI in the germline V gene (reference sequence). The V and J ends lost 8 bases and 0 bases respectively, with 17 bases between them. The CDR3 has 15 amino acids. The CDR3 DNA reads as TGTGCCAGCGGACGCAGCGGGTCGAGCTCCTACGAGCAGTACTTC. Protein sequence: CASGRSGSSSYEQYF.

This rearrangement joins TRBV11-3 to TRBJ2-2; no reliable D call. CDR1 and CDR2 (germline): SGHNT, YENEEA. Trimming cost V 4 bases and J 0 bases, with 6 bases left between them. There are 14 residues in the CDR3. The CDR3 here is CASSYSANTGELFF. As DNA, the CDR3 is TGTGCCAGCAGCTACTCAGCGAACACCGGGGAGCTGTTTTTT.

The chain is built from TRBV5-4 and TRBJ2-1, with D hard to call. Germline CDR1 reads SGHNT; CDR2 reads YYREEE (reference sequence). The CDR3 extends over 16 amino acids. Trimming shortened V by 0 bases and J by 6 bases, and 16 bases separated the two germline ends. CDR3: CASSLANTAPGNEQFF. As DNA, the CDR3 is TGTGCCAGCAGCTTGGCTAATACAGCCCCGGGCAATGAGCAGTTCTTC.

In the case of this clone: This sample includes further DNA sequences coding for the same CDR3. The chain joins TRBV28 to TRBJ1-3; no clear D. Trimming shortened V by 4 bases and J by 0 bases, and 10 bases separated the two germline ends. Germline V lookup: CDR1 MDHEN, CDR2 SYDVKM. CDR3 size: 15 residues. The CDR3 sequence is CASSSPGLSGNTIYF. Here the CDR3 DNA reads TGTGCCAGCAGTTCACCGGGCCTCTCTGGAAACACCATATATTTT.

The chain has TRBV19 and TRBJ2-1, with 8 bases that match TRBD2. J lost 5 bases, V lost 3 bases, and 6 bases had no gene match. CDR3 length: 15 amino acids. The germline V gene has CDR1 LNHDA and CDR2 SQIVND (reference sequence). CDR3 sequence reads: CASSIVAGSNNEQFF. CDR3 sequence (DNA): TGTGCCAGTAGTATCGTAGCGGGGTCAAACAATGAGCAGTTCTTC.

This clone was detected once. The chain combines TRBV5-4 with TRBJ2-3; 9 bases agree with TRBD2. Germline V CDR1 and CDR2: SGHNT, YYREEE (reference sequence). The CDR3 length is 15 residues. With V trimmed by 0 bases and J by 1 base, 0 bases remained unmatched. CDR3 sequence: CASSLGLAGTDTQYF. CDR3 coding DNA: TGTGCCAGCAGCTTGGGACTAGCGGGCACAGATACGCAGTATTTT. Filled out from reference TRBV5-4 and TRBJ2-3, the complete variable domain reads ETGVTQSPTHLIKTRGQQVTLRCSSQSGHNTVSWYQQALGQGPQFIFQYYREEENGRGNFPPRFSGLQFPNYSSELNVNALELDDSALYLCASSLGLAGTDTQYFGPGTRLTVL.

The DNA of the CDR3 is TGTGCCAGAAAGACAGGGGCTGAAGCTTTCTTT. Translation gives CARKTGAEAFF. The chain has TRBV2 and TRBJ1-1, with TRBD1 matching over 8 bases. Germline V CDR1 and CDR2: SNHLY, FYNNEI. After removal of 9 bases from V and 6 bases from J, the junction contained 3 bases not matched to a gene. CDR3 length equals 11 residues.

This chain's CDR3 is CASSVATTSTSGELFF. The CDR3, as DNA: TGTGCCAGCAGCGTAGCTACCACTAGTACCTCTGGGGAGCTGTTTTTT. V gene TRBV9 combines with J gene TRBJ2-2, with D maybe TRBD2 (5 bases). This CDR3 region has 16 residues. Germline V lookup: CDR1 SGDLS, CDR2 YYNGEE. Trimming pared 0 bases from V and 8 bases from J, leaving 17 bases between.

The chain carries TRBV5-1 and TRBJ1-4; D is undetermined. This CDR3 region has 14 residues. The germline V gene encodes CDR1 SGHRS and CDR2 YFSETQ. V was clipped by 2 bases and J by 3 bases, with 8 bases between them. CDR3 nucleotide sequence: TGCGCCAGCAGCTTAGGGAGCGCTAATGAAAAACTGTTTTTT. Protein sequence: CASSLGSANEKLFF. The full variable domain, rest sourced from reference TRBV5-1 and TRBJ1-4, is KAGVTQTPRYLIKTRGQQVTLSCSPISGHRSVSWYQQTPGQGLQFLFEYFSETQRNKGNFPGRFSGRQFSNSRSEMNVSTLELGDSALYLCASSLGSANEKLFFGSGTQLSVL.

This CDR3 reads CATQRAFTYNEQFF. CDR3 DNA sequence: TGCGCCACCCAGCGGGCGTTTACCTACAATGAGCAGTTCTTC. The V and J genes are TRBV10-2 and TRBJ2-1, with D tentatively TRBD2 (6 bases). The CDR3 contains 14 residues. V was trimmed by 10 bases and J by 2 bases, leaving 15 bases between them. Per the germline V gene, CDR1 is WSHSY and CDR2 is SAAADI.

The genes are TRBV6-5 and TRBJ1-3; perhaps TRBD1 as D (5 bases). The CDR3 length is 15 residues. Looked up from germline, CDR1 is MNHEY and CDR2 is SVGAGI. Trimming removed 6 bases at V and 1 base at J, with 13 bases between. The CDR3 DNA is TGTGCCAGCAGAGCCCCTCAGGGATCTGGAAACACCATATATTTT. It translates to CASRAPQGSGNTIYF.

The chain uses TRBV25-1 and TRBJ1-5, with TRBD1 identical over 10 bases. Losses at the gene ends were 4 bases for V and 4 bases for J; bases not matched to a gene: 4. The germline gives CDR1 MGHDK, CDR2 SYGVNS. The CDR3 is 15 amino acids. The DNA for the CDR3 is TGTGCCAGCAGTGGAGGACAGGGGGTAAATCAGCCCCAGCATTTT. This sequence encodes CASSGGQGVNQPQHF.

This chain connects TRBV2 to TRBJ2-4; D is perhaps TRBD1 (6 bases). V dropped 4 bases and J dropped 6 bases, with 16 bases sitting between them. This CDR3 spans 15 amino acids. Germline V gene lookup returns CDR1 SNHLY and CDR2 FYNNEI. The chain's CDR3 is CASSVLGQPPNIQYF. CDR3 DNA: TGTGCCAGCAGTGTTCTTGGACAGCCTCCAAACATTCAGTACTTC.

The rearrangement uses TRBV28 and TRBJ2-5; weak D call: TRBD1 (6 bases). The ends were cut back, 5 bases at V and 4 bases at J, with 14 bases in the middle. The CDR3 covers 14 residues. Germline CDR1 and CDR2: MDHEN and SYDVKM. The CDR3 DNA reads TGTGCCAGCAGTACTCTTCAGACAGGAGAGACCCAGTACTTC. Translating it yields CASSTLQTGETQYF.